This TCR beta chain was documented in a study of blood T cell repertoires in COVID-19. About the study: COVID-19 samples, acute and convalescent, were from the United States, Italy and Spain. The cDNA or gDNA used as material had been derived from T cells, B-cell-depleted T cells, or PBMCs.

The CDR3 contains 17 residues. The germline V gene has CDR1 SSHAT and CDR2 FNYEAQ (reference sequence). Per the original methods: Researchers report that nucleated cell counts were estimated from reference gene primer amplification. Sequenced by immunoSEQ multiplex PCR; TCRdb stores in-frame clones only, minus some. V, J and clone size derive from that table, while D and trimming were established from the DNA sequence. The sample has tens of thousands of clones, roughly nine tenths seen once. This clone has just a few counts. An end of the junction differs from the germline gene, which may be a read error.

The genes are TRBV7-7 and TRBJ2-5; 9 bases map to TRBD1. The receptor was derived from a man between 60 and 70 years old with acute or convalescent COVID-19. Sequenced: peripheral blood. CDR3 DNA: TGTGCTAGCAGCTTAGGGTACAGGGGGCGATACCAAGAGACCCAGTACTTC. It is translated as CASSLGYRGRYQETQYF. The full variable domain, completed using reference TRBV7-7 and TRBJ2-5, is GAGVSQSPRYKVTKRGQDVTLRCDPISSHATLYWYQQALGQGPEFLTYFNYEAQPDKSGLPSDRFSAERPEGSISTLTIQRTEQRDSAMYRCASSLGYRGRYQETQYFGPGTRLLVL.